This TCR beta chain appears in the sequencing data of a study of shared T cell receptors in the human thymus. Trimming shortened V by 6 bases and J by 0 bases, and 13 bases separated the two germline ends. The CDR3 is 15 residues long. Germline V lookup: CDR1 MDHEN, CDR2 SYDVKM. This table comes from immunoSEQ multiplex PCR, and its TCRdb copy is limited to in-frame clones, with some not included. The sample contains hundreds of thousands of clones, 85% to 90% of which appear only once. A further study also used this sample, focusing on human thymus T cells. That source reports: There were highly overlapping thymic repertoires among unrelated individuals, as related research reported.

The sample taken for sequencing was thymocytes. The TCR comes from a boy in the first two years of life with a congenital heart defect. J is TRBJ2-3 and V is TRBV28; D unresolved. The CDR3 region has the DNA TGTGCCAGCAGACCTCTTGCGGCTAGCACAGATACGCAGTATTTT. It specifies CASRPLAASTDTQYF.